The rows below give T cell receptor beta chains drawn from one sample of a study of CXCR3-negative and CXCR3-positive naive CD8 T cells. TCRdb reanalyzed the 5' RACE reads and collapses them to one entry per CDR3 protein, without DNA. The table gives over 150,000 distinct CDR3 sequences; the top ten clones make up 0.45% to 0.55% of it. Specimen: naive CXCR3+ CD8+ T cells from blood. These receptors were obtained from a human donor in good health. Some clones in this sample may be carry-over from other donors' samples. Each CDR3 is given with its conserved first and last residue.

j_call	v_call	cdr3_length	cdr3_aa
TRBJ2-7	TRBV27	12	CASSFSPYEQYF
TRBJ2-7	TRBV28	15	CASSLGGSGVYEQYF
TRBJ2-1	TRBV7-3	15	CASSSGLETYNEQFF
TRBJ2-7	TRBV7-2	11	CASSGELEQYF
TRBJ2-5	TRBV7-8	14	CAIRPISSQETQYF
TRBJ2-7	TRBV7-9	15	CASSSLAGLSYEQYF
TRBJ2-1	TRBV5-5	14	CASSLEAGYNEQFF
TRBJ2-2	TRBV6-5	14	CASSYSGGTGELFF
TRBJ1-3	TRBV7-9	15	CASSLLSGPGNTIYF
TRBJ1-3	TRBV9	16	CASSVDGLLSGNTIYF
TRBJ1-1	TRBV13	17	CASSLGTGGASDTEAFF
TRBJ1-1	TRBV4-3	18	CASSLAQLVGGKNTEAFF
TRBJ2-3	TRBV7-2	15	CASSLGASGGDTQYF
TRBJ2-1	TRBV29-1	11	CSTRGGGEQFF
TRBJ2-6	TRBV19	14	CASSFRSGANVLTF
TRBJ2-5	TRBV7-8	15	CASSSLAGVQETQYF
TRBJ2-1	TRBV6-5	16	CASSYQPESYHNEQFF
TRBJ2-1	TRBV12-3/TRBV12-4	16	CASRRPGTGGYNEQFF
TRBJ2-5	TRBV27	13	CASSYSNRVTQYF
TRBJ2-1	TRBV27	16	CASSSLVAGAGDEQFF
TRBJ2-7	TRBV3-1	16	CASSQDQGAFSYEQYF
TRBJ2-1	TRBV14	14	CASSQVGDAPEQFF
TRBJ2-1	TRBV2	14	CASSEATSGNEQFF
TRBJ2-1	TRBV5-1	16	CASSLAAYSSYNEQFF
TRBJ2-1	TRBV10-1	15	CAIGGSVCSYNEQFF
TRBJ2-5	TRBV12-3/TRBV12-4	15	CASSDIRTGLKTQYF
TRBJ2-5	TRBV5-6	14	CASSFGTGIETQYF
TRBJ1-1	TRBV10-3	17	CAISESPLTRVNTEAFF
TRBJ2-5	TRBV2	15	CASSEEYGNQETQYF
TRBJ2-5	TRBV15	15	CATSRERTGWETQYF
TRBJ2-5	TRBV6-6	15	CASSYVAVVQETQYF
TRBJ2-1	TRBV7-6	14	CASSLGGESDEQFF
TRBJ2-3	TRBV4-2	16	CASSQEVSYSTDTQYF
TRBJ1-2	TRBV5-1	16	CASSLGDRNLNYGYTF
TRBJ2-3	TRBV20-1	15	CSASQAGGPPDTQYF
TRBJ2-5	TRBV12-3/TRBV12-4	12	CASSLVPADAYF
TRBJ1-5	TRBV7-8	16	CASSPGQWVINQPQHF
TRBJ2-1	TRBV7-9	12	CASSLRVVEQFF
TRBJ1-2	TRBV29-1	15	CSIPRHDRGPDGYTF
TRBJ2-4	TRBV28	14	CASNAAGAGNIQYF
TRBJ2-1	TRBV7-2	13	CASSPLVLNEQFF
TRBJ2-1	TRBV5-1	17	CASSLATGTGFSNEQFF
TRBJ2-7	TRBV9	15	CASSVDDRWVYEQYF
TRBJ2-7	TRBV20-1	14	CSVREAGVFSEQYF
TRBJ2-1	TRBV7-8	18	CASRSHLAGSRTYNEQFF